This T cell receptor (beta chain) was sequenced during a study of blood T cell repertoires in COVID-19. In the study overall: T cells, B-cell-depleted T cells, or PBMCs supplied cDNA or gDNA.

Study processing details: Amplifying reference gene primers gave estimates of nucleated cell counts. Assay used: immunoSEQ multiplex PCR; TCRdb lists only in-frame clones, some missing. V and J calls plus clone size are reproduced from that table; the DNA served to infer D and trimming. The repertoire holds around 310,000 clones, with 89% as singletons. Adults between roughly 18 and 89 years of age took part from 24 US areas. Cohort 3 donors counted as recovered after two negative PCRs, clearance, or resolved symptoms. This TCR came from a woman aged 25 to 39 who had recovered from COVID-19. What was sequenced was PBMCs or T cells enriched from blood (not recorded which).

The CDR3 region is CATSDSGQGSEETQYF. The DNA of the CDR3 is TGTGCCACCAGTGATTCGGGACAGGGTAGTGAAGAGACCCAGTACTTC. V and J are TRBV24-1 and TRBJ2-5; 9 nucleotides agree with TRBD1. Trimming at V came to 2 bases and at J to 3 bases, leaving 6 bases not matched to a gene. Germline CDR1 and CDR2: KGHDR and SFDVKD. The CDR3 extends over 16 amino acids.